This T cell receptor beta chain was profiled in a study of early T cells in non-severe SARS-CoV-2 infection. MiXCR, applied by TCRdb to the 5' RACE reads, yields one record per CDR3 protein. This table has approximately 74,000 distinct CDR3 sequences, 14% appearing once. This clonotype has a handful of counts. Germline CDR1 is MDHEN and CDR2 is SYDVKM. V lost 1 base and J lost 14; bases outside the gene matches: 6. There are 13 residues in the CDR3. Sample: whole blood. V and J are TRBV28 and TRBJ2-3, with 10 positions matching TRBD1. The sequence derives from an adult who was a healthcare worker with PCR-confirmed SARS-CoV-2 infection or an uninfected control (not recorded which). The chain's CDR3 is CASSLSGTGVVYF. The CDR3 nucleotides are TGTGCCAGCAGTTTATCCGGGACAGGGGTCGTGTATTTT.